This T cell receptor beta chain was identified in a study of control samples from healthy donors and cancer patients. Germline values: CDR1 SGHRS, CDR2 YFSETQ. This CDR3 has 16 residues. V was clipped by 4 bases and J by 0 bases; unmatched bases: 2. Profiling relied on immunoSEQ multiplex PCR, and the TCRdb table lists in-frame clones only, not all of them. The table has fewer than 200,000 clones, 80% to 95% seen once. This rearrangement joins TRBV5-1 to TRBJ1-4; 11 bases agree with TRBD1. The sequence came from a woman between 55 and 75 years old in good health. Sequenced material: blood. CDR3 DNA: TGCGCCAGCAGCGGACAGGGGGCTTCAACTAATGAAAAACTGTTTTTT. As protein: CASSGQGASTNEKLFF.